This T cell receptor (beta chain) was documented in a study of blood T cell repertoires in COVID-19. Study background: Spain, Italy and the United States supplied samples that represented acute and convalescent COVID-19.

Original processing methods: Counts of nucleated cells, estimated from reference gene primer amplification, were obtained. Produced via immunoSEQ multiplex PCR; TCRdb's table is partial and in-frame only. V and J calls and clone size come straight from that table; D and trimming were deduced from the DNA. The profile shows 200,000 or so clones, around 90% of them singletons. Ages ranged from 18 to 89 years, with residence in around 24 US areas. Membership in each cohort depended on participant-reported clinical history. Germline V gene data show CDR1 as SGDLS and CDR2 as YYNGEE. The CDR3 contains 15 residues. Deletions cut 4 bases from V and 5 bases from J, with 15 bases between.

The chain has TRBV9 and TRBJ1-4; a weak D match, TRBD1 (5 bases). The receptor comes from a woman under 30 who had recovered from COVID-19. Sequenced material: PBMCs or T cells enriched from blood (not recorded which). The CDR3, as DNA: TGTGCCAGCAGCTGGGGACTCACTAGCAATGAAAAACTGTTTTTT. Its protein is CASSWGLTSNEKLFF. The full variable domain, rest sourced from reference TRBV9 and TRBJ1-4, is DSGVTQTPKHLITATGQRVTLRCSPRSGDLSVYWYQQSLDQGLQFLIQYYNGEERAKGNILERFSAQQFPDLHSELNLSSLELGDSALYFCASSWGLTSNEKLFFGSGTQLSVL.